This entry features one TCR beta chain sequence. Healthy bone marrow donors made up the donors. The PCR contained 60 Vbeta and 13 Jbeta primers. Generated by immunoSEQ multiplex PCR, the TCRdb table keeps only in-frame clones and is missing some. Here the sample table reports about 72,000 clones. This sample is drawn from a study of cytomegalovirus exposure and HLA in healthy donors. This TCR was sampled from a woman in her thirties or forties in good health and CMV-seropositive. Sample: PBMCs.

CDR3 in DNA: TGCGCCAGCAGCTTGGCCCAGGGGGCCTACGAGCAGTACTTC. This translates into CASSLAQGAYEQYF. The chain is built from TRBV5-1 and TRBJ2-7; 7 bases align to TRBD1. The CDR3 is 14 amino acids. After removal of 0 bases from V and 2 bases from J, the junction contained 2 bases not matched to a gene. The germline gives CDR1 SGHRS, CDR2 YFSETQ.